These 11 T cell receptor beta chains came from one sample sequenced in a study of blood T cell repertoires in COVID-19. Profiling relied on immunoSEQ multiplex PCR, and the TCRdb table lists in-frame clones only, not all of them. The data contain 90,000 to 150,000 clones, less than 90% of them seen just once; the ten biggest clones take up approximately 11%. The sample consisted of peripheral blood. These receptors were collected from a man older than 75 with acute or convalescent COVID-19.

The chain has TRBV6-5 and TRBJ1-2; perhaps TRBD1 as D (5 bases). V was cut by 6 bases and J by 8 bases, with 13 bases left in between. The CDR3 has 12 residues. Germline V gives CDR1 MNHEY, CDR2 SVGAGI. The CDR3 coding sequence is TGTGCCAGCAGGGAGGGGTACTTGGGCTACACCTTC. This translates into CASREGYLGYTF.

The chain employs TRBV5-5 and TRBJ2-6; 8 bases fit TRBD1. This CDR3 region has 18 residues. Germline CDR1 reads SGHKS; CDR2 reads YYEKEE (reference sequence). Trimming removed 7 bases from V and 0 bases from J; junction bases left unmatched: 12. CDR3 sequence reads: CASRMGRTGSSGANVLTF. CDR3 bases: TGTGCCAGCCGCATGGGCAGGACAGGGAGCTCTGGGGCCAACGTCCTGACTTTC.

This rearrangement joins TRBV5-6 to TRBJ2-2, with D maybe TRBD1 (6 bases). The V end was cut by 2 bases, the J end by 1 base, with 9 bases between. The CDR3 covers 15 residues. CDR1 SGHDT and CDR2 YYEEEE come from the germline V gene. Here the CDR3 DNA reads TGTGCCAGCAGCTTCCGACAGGTGAACACCGGGGAGCTGTTTTTT. Its translation: CASSFRQVNTGELFF.

The rearrangement joins TRBV6-4 to TRBJ1-1, with D uncertain. This CDR3 contains 13 residues. Trimming removed 5 bases from V and 2 bases from J, with 9 bases in between. Germline CDR1 MRHNA, CDR2 SNTAGT. CDR3 bases: TGTGCCAGCAGTAACAGTATAAACACTGAAGCTTTCTTT. Translating it yields CASSNSINTEAFF.

The V and J genes are TRBV30 and TRBJ2-1; D ambiguous. CDR1 and CDR2 from the germline V gene are GTSNPN and SVGIG (reference sequence). The CDR3 contains 14 residues. V lost 3 bases and J 5 bases, leaving 14 bases between the germline ends. This chain's CDR3 is CAWRALVWDNEQFF. CDR3 DNA: TGTGCCTGGAGGGCCCTAGTTTGGGACAATGAGCAGTTCTTC.

The rearrangement links TRBV18 to TRBJ1-5; the match to TRBD1 covers 9 bases. V lost 3 bases to trimming and J lost 0 bases; unmatched junction nucleotides: 9. The germline V gene has CDR1 KGHSH and CDR2 LQKENI. The CDR3 is 18 amino acids. The DNA of the CDR3 is TGTGCCAGCTCACCGAGGGACAGGGAACATATTAGCAATCAGCCCCAGCATTTT. Amino acids: CASSPRDREHISNQPQHF.

This chain joins TRBV27 and TRBJ2-5; TRBD2 matches at 14 bases. Germline CDR1 is MNHEY and CDR2 is SMNVEV (reference sequence). Losses at the gene ends were 5 bases for V and 5 bases for J; bases not matched to a gene: 7. There are 16 residues in the CDR3. Here the CDR3 reads CASSLRTSGRLETQYF. DNA for the CDR3: TGTGCCAGCAGTCTTCGGACTAGCGGGAGGTTGGAGACCCAGTACTTC.

The genes are TRBV9 and TRBJ1-3, with D unclear. CDR3 length: 16 amino acids. In germline, CDR1 is SGDLS, CDR2 YYNGEE. V lost 1 base and J 0 bases, leaving 11 bases between the germline ends. The CDR3: CASSVNALYSGNTIYF. Here the CDR3 DNA reads TGTGCCAGCAGCGTAAACGCCCTATACTCTGGAAACACCATATATTTT.

V is TRBV28 and J is TRBJ1-2; no firm D call. The CDR3 is made up of 11 amino acids. V dropped 8 bases and J dropped 7 bases, with 11 bases sitting between them. The germline V gene encodes CDR1 MDHEN and CDR2 SYDVKM. The CDR3 coding sequence is TGTGCCAGCGTCTCTCGGGTTGGCTACACCTTC. Amino acids: CASVSRVGYTF.

This clone was counted only a few times. J is TRBJ2-2 and V is TRBV20-1; perhaps TRBD2 as D (5 bases). Trimming cost V 3 bases and J 6 bases, with 5 bases left between them. From germline, CDR1 is DFQATT and CDR2 SNEGSKA (reference sequence). The CDR3 extends over 11 amino acids. CDR3 amino acids: CSARRAGELFF. The CDR3, as DNA: TGCAGTGCTAGGAGGGCCGGGGAGCTGTTTTTT.

This clone turned up a few times. Written as DNA, the CDR3 is TGTGCCAGCAGCTTGGCCGGGACAGGGAACTATGGCTACACCTTC. Translating gives CASSLAGTGNYGYTF. The chain joins TRBV5-6 to TRBJ1-2; 9 positions match TRBD1. Trimming at V came to 0 bases and at J to 2 bases, leaving 2 bases not matched to a gene. The CDR3 is 15 amino acids. Germline V gene data show CDR1 as SGHDT and CDR2 as YYEEEE.